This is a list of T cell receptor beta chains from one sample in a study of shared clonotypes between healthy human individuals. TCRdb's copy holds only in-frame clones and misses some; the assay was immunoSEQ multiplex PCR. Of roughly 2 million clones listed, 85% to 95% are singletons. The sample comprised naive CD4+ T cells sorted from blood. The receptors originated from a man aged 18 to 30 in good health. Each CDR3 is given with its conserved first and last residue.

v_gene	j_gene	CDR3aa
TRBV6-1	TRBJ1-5	CASTEYSNQPQHF
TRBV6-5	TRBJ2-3	CATRLQAVQTDTQYF
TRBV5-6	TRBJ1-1	CASSLGQALLNTEAFF
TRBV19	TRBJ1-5	CASSTPGYDNQPQHF
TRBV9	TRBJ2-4	CASSPSVAGGPNKNIQYF
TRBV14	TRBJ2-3	CASSQDAGRVADTQYF
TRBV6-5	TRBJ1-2	CASSPQGISNYGYTF
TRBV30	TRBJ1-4	CAWSRDRNEKLFF
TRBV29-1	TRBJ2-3	CSVEEAGGADTQYF
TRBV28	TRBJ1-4	CASSERGRVVFF
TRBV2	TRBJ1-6	CASSVSQAGSPLHF
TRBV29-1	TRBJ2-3	CSVRGNASGVF
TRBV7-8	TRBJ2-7	CASSLLIALAGSRNEQYF
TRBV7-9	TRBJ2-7	CASSQGLAGDIYEQYF
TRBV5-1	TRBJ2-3	CASTRAQGTDTQYF
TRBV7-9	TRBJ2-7	CASSFAGASYEQYF
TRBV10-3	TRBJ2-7	CAISLTVPSYEQYF
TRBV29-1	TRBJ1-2	CSVERAGLNYGYTF
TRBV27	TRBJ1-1	CASSSDRGAATEAFF
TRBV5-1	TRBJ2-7	CASSTEGNEQYF
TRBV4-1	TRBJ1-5	CASSQDPGGNQPQHF
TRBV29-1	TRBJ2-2	CSVSTGPANTGELFF
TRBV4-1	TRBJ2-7	CASSPVMGSSGGRISYEQYF
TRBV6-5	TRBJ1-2	CASSYSNAGFNYGYTF
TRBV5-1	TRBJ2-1	CASSSAGGLYNEQFF
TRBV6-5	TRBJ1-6	CASRGQGRNSPLHF
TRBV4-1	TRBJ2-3	CASSQVRMDTQYF
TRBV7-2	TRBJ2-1	CASSLAGTSIHEQFF
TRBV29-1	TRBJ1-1	CSVEEGARSTEAFF
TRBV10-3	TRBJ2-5	CALWHRARKETQYF
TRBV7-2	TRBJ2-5	CASSGGGSETQYF
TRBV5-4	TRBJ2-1	CASSLGGGIVYEQFF
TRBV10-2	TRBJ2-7	CASEIRDRAGEQYF
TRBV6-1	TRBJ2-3	CASDSGSTYTQYF
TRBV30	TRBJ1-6	CAWSPRGRDATPLHF
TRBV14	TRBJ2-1	CASSRQGFEQFF
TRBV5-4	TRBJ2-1	CASSPKAGGPYNEQFF
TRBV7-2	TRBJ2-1	CASSGGLAGVNEQFF
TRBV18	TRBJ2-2	CASSPEMTTGELFF
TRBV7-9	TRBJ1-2	CASSLAGHDYGYTF
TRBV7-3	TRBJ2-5	CASSLAGTRQETQYF
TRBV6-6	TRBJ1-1	CASSYEEVSTEAFF
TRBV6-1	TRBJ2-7	CASSSRLASDEQYF
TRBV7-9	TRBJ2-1	CASSLVEAEQFF